This T cell receptor (beta chain) was profiled in a study of blood T cell repertoires in COVID-19. Trimming removed 3 bases at V and 3 bases at J, with 12 bases between. Germline CDR1 is KGHSH and CDR2 is LQKENI. This CDR3 spans 14 amino acids. Produced via immunoSEQ multiplex PCR; TCRdb's table is partial and in-frame only. The sample lists around 200,000 clones; 87% were seen once. The V call is TRBV18, the J call TRBJ2-7; D is perhaps TRBD1 (6 bases). The TCR sequence derives from a woman between 18 and 29 years old who had recovered from COVID-19. Sequences were obtained from peripheral blood. The CDR3 is CASSPRQGNYEQYF. In nucleotides, the CDR3 is TGTGCCAGCTCACCTAGGCAGGGGAACTACGAGCAGTACTTC.